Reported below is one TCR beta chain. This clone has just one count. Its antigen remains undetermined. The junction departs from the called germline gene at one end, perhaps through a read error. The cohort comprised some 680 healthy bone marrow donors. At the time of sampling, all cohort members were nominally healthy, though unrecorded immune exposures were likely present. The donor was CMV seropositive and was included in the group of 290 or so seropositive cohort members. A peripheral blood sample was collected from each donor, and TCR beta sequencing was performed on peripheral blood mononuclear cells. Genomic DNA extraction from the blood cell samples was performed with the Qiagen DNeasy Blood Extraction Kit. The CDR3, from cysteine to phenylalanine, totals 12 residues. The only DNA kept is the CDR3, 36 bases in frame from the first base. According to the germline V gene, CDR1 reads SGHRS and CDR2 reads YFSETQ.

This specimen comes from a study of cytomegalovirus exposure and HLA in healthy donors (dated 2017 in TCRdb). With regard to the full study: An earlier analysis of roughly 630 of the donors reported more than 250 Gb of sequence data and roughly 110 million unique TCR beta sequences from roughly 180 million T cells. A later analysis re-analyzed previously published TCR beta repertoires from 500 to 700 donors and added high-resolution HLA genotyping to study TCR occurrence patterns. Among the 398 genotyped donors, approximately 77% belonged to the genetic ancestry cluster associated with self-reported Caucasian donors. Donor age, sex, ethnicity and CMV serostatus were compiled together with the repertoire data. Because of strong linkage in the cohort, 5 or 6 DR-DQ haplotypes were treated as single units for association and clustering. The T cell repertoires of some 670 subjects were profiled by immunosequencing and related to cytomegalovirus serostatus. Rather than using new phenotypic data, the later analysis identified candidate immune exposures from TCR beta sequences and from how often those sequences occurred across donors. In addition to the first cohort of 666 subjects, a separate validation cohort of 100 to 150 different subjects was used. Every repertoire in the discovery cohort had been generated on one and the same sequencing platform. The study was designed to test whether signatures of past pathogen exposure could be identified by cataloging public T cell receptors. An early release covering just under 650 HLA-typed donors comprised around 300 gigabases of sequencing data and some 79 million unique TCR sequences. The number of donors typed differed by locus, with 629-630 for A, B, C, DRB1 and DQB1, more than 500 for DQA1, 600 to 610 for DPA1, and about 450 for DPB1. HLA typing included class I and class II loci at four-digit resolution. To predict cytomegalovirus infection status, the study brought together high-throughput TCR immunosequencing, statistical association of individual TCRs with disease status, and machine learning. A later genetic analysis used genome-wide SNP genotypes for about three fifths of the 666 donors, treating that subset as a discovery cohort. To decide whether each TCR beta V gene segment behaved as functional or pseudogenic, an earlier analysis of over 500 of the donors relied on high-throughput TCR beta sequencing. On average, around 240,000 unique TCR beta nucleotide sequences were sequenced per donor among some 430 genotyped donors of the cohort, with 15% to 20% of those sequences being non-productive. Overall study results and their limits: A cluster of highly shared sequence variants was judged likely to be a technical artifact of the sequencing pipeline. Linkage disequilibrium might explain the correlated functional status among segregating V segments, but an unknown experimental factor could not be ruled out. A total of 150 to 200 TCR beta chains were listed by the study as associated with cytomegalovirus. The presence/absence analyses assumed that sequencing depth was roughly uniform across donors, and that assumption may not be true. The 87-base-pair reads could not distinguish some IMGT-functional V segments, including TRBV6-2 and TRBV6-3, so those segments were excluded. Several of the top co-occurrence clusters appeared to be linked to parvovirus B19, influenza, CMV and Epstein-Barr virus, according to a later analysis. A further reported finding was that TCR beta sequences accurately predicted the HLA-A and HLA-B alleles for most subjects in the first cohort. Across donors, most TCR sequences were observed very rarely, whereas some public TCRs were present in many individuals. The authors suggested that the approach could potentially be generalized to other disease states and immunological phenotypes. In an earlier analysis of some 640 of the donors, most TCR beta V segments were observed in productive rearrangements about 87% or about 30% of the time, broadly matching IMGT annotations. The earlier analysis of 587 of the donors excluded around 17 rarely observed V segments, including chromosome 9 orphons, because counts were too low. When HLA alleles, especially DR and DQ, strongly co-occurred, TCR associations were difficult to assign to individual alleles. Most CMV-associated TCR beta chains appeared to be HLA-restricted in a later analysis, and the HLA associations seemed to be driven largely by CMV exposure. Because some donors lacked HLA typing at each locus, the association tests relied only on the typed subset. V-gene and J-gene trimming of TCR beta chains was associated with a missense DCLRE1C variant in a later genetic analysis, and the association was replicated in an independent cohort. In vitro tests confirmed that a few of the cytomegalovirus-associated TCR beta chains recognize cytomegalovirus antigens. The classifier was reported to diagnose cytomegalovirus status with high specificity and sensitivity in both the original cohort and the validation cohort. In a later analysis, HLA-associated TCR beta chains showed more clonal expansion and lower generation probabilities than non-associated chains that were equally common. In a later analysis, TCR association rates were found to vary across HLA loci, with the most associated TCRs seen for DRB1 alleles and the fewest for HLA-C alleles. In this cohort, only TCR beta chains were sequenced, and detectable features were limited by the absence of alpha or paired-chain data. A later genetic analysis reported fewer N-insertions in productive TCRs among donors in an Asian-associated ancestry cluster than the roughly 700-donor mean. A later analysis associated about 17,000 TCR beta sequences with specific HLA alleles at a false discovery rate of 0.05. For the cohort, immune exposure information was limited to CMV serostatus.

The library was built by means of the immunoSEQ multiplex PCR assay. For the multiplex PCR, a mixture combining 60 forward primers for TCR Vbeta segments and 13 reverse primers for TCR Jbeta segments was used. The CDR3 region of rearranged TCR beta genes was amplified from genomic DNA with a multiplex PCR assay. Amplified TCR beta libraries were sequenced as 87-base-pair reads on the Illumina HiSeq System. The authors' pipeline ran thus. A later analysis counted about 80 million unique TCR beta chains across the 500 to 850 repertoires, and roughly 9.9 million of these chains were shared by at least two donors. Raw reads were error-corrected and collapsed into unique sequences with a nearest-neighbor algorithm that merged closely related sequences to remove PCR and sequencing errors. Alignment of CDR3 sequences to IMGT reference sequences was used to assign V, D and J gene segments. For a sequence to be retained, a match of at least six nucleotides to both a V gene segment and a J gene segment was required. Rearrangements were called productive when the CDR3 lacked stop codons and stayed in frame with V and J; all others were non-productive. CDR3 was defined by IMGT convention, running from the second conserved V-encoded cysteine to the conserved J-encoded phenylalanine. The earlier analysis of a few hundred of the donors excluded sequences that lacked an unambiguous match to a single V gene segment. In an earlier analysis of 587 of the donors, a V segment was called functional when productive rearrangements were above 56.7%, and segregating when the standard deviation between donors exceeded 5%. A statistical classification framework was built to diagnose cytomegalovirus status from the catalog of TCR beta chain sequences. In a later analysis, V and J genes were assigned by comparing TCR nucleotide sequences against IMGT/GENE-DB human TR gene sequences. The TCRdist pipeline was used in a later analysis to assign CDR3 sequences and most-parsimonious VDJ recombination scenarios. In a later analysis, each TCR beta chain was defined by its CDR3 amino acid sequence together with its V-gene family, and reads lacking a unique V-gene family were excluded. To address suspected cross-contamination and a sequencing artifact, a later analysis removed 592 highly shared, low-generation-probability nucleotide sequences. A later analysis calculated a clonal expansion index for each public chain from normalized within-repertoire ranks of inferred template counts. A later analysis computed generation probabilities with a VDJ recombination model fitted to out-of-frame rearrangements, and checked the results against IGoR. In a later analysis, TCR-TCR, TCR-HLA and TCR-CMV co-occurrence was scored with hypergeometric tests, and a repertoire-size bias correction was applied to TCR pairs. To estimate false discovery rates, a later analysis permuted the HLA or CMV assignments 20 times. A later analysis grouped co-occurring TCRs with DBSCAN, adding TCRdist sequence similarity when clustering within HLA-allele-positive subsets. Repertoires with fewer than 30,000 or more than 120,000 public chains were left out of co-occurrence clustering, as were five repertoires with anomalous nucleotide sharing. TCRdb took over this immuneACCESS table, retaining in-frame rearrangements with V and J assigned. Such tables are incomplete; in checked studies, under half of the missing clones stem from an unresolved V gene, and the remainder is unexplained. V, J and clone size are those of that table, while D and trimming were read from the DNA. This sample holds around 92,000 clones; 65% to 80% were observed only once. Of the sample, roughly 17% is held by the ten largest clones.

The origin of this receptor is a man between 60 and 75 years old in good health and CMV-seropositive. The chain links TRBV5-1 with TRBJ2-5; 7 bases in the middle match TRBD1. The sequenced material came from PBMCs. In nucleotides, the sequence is TGCGCCAGCAGCTTGGGGGACAGAGGGTGGAACTTC. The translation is CASSLGDRGWNF.